This note documents a single TCR beta chain sequence. This sample is part of a study of cytomegalovirus exposure and HLA in healthy donors. TCRdb's copy holds only in-frame clones and misses some; the assay was immunoSEQ multiplex PCR. The sample shows 55,000 to 80,000 clones, 95% of them seen only once. CDR3 size: 16 residues. CDR1 MNHNS and CDR2 SASEGT come from the germline V gene. The ends lost 3 bases at V and 4 bases at J; junction bases unmatched: 9. The sequencing sample was made of PBMCs. The sequence derives from a young woman in good health and CMV-seropositive. This chain links TRBV6-1 with TRBJ1-5; TRBD1 agrees at 7 bases. The CDR3 DNA reads as TGTGCCAGCAGTGACCCGACCCCGGGACAGAATCAGCCCCAGCATTTT. Translation: CASSDPTPGQNQPQHF.